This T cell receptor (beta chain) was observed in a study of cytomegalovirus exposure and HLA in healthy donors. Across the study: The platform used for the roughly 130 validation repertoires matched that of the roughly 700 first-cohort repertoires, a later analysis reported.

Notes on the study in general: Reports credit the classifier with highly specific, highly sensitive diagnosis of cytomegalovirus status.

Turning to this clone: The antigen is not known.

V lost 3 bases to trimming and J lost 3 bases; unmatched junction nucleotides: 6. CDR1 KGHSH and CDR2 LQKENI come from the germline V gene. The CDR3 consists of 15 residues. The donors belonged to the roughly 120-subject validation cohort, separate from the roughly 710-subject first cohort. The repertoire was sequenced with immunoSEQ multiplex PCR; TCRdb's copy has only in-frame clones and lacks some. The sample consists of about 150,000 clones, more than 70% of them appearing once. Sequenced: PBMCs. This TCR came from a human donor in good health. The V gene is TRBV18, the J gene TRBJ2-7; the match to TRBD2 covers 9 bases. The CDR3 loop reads CASSPRREGGYEQYF. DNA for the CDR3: TGTGCCAGCTCACCCCGGCGGGAGGGAGGCTACGAGCAGTACTTC.